This T cell receptor beta chain was captured by sequencing in a study of early T cells in non-severe SARS-CoV-2 infection. Germline CDR1 and CDR2: MDHEN and SYDVKM. The CDR3 sequence is 12 residues long. Trimming removed 6 bases at V and 9 bases at J, with 12 bases between. In TCRdb, the 5' RACE reads were re-called with MiXCR into one record per CDR3 protein. The repertoire holds 60,000 to 90,000 distinct CDR3 sequences, about 16% seen once, with 2.9% in the top ten. The clonotype comes from an adult who was a healthcare worker with PCR-confirmed SARS-CoV-2 infection or an uninfected control (not recorded which). The sequenced sample consisted of whole blood. The rearrangement links TRBV28 to TRBJ1-5; D is uncertain. CDR3 DNA: TGTGCCAGCAGCCCCGAGGTACGGCCCCAGCATTTT. Protein sequence: CASSPEVRPQHF.